The entry that follows covers one TCR beta chain sequence. Antigen unknown. This record comes from a study of cytomegalovirus exposure and HLA in healthy donors. General observations from the study: Some TCR beta chains (more than 150 of them) were listed as cytomegalovirus-associated.

The CDR3 is 14 residues long. CDR1 MDHEN and CDR2 SYDVKM come from the germline V gene. Trimming shortened V by 5 bases and J by 7 bases, and 12 bases separated the two germline ends. A multiplex PCR was run with 60 Vbeta primers and 13 Jbeta primers. The data were produced by immunoSEQ multiplex PCR, yet TCRdb's version contains in-frame clones alone and is incomplete. Among some 150,000 clones listed, around 77% were seen once. This chain uses TRBV28 with TRBJ1-6; D is uncertain. Sequencing was done on a sample of PBMCs. The sequence derives from a woman between 40 and 55 years old in good health and CMV-seropositive. CDR3 sequence: CASSAPFENSPLHF. The CDR3 DNA follows: TGTGCCAGCAGTGCGCCTTTTGAAAATTCACCCCTCCACTTT.